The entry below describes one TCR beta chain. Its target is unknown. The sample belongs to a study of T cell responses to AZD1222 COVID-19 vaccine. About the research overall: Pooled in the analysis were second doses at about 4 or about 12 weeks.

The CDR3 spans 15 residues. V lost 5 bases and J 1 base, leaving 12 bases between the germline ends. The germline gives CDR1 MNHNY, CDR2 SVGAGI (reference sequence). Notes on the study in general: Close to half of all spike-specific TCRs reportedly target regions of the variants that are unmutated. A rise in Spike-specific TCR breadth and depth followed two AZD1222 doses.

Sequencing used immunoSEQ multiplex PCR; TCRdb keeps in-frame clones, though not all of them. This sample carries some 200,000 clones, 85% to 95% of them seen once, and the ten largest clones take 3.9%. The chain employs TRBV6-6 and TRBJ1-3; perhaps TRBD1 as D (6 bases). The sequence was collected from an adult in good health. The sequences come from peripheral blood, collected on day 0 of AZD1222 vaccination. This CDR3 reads CASSPGGQSGNTIYF. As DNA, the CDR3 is TGTGCCAGCAGTCCAGGTGGACAGTCTGGAAACACCATATATTTT.